Given below is one T cell receptor (beta chain) in context. Its antigen is not identified. The CDR3 length is 13 residues. Germline values: CDR1 SQVTM, CDR2 ANQGSEA. With 7 bases clipped from V and 1 base from J, the junction kept 4 bases outside the gene matches. Specified treatment: roughly ten-day PBMC culture with coronavirus spike peptide pools or control peptides (ViraFEST assay). Sequence data for DNA of cultured CD4+ T cells were generated by the Oncomine TCR Beta short-read assay. TCRdb reprocessed the PCR reads with MiXCR, giving one entry per CDR3 protein. The sample holds some 16,000 distinct CDR3 sequences; roughly half are singletons and the top ten take roughly 30%. The entry originates in a study of vaccination and CD4 T cells after COVID-19.

The sequence derives from a human donor with COVID-19. This chain joins TRBV29-1 and TRBJ2-7, with 10 bases identical to TRBD1. The source was cultured CD4+ T cells from blood, collected after SARS-CoV-2 vaccination. DNA for the CDR3: TGCAGCGGGGGACAGGGGCCTTCCTACGAGCAGTACTTC. It is translated as CSGGQGPSYEQYF.